This entry features one T cell receptor beta chain sequence. The antigen is unknown. The sample originates from a study of cytomegalovirus exposure and HLA in healthy donors. Study-wide background: HLA-typed donors were the source of approximately 80 million unique TCRs, which an early data release held. Overall study results and limits: Previous analysis showed most TCR beta V segments were productive about 90% or about 30% of the time. Sequencing depth across donors, presence/absence analyses assumed, was roughly uniform.

PCR employed 60 Vbeta and 13 Jbeta primers. In the authors' methods: The authors later counted roughly 77 million unique TCR beta chains, some 11 million of them shared. Assay used: immunoSEQ multiplex PCR; TCRdb lists only in-frame clones, some missing. D and trimming were read from the DNA, whereas the V and J calls and clone size are those reported in that table. The sample holds 150,000 to 200,000 clones, roughly 81% seen once. V was cut by 5 bases and J by 2 bases, with 7 bases left in between. This CDR3 has 13 amino acids. Germline CDR1 reads SEHNR; CDR2 reads FQNEAQ (reference sequence). This receptor was taken from a woman in her fifties or sixties in good health and CMV-seronegative. The chain employs TRBV7-9 and TRBJ1-5; tentatively, D is TRBD1 (5 bases). The sample comprised PBMCs. CDR3 coding DNA: TGTGCCAGCAGCCCGGGGGGCAATCAGCCCCAGCATTTT. Translating it yields CASSPGGNQPQHF.